This TCR beta chain derives from a study of beta chain features in type 1 diabetes. Points from the study as a whole: For Type 1 diabetes patients, all four CD4+ subsets carried TCRB CDR3s that were moderately but significantly shorter. Whether HLA type affects TCRB rearrangement stayed undetermined in the present work. Among patients, naive, central memory and Treg TCRB repertoires appeared more similar than among healthy donors. PCR, the amplification step, might favor shorter templates, equally in patients and controls.

After removal of 5 bases from V and 0 bases from J, the junction contained 13 bases not matched to a gene. The CDR3 is made up of 19 amino acids. Germline V gene lookup returns CDR1 MNHEY and CDR2 SMNVEV (reference sequence). In regard to this clone: Antigen unknown.

Reverse transcribing all isolated RNA meant expressed TCRB transcripts were sequenced. This table comes from immunoSEQ multiplex PCR, and its TCRdb copy is limited to in-frame clones, with some not included. The sample includes hundreds of thousands of clones, about a sixth seen only once; the top ten take around 0.1%. This TCR was sampled from a man aged 18 to 30 in good health. The J gene is TRBJ2-1, the V gene TRBV27, with 10 bases that match TRBD2. The sample comprised naive CD4+ T cells from blood. In DNA form, the CDR3 reads TGTGCCAGCAGTCCCCCCGGGAGCGGGGGGGCCCGCTCCTACAATGAGCAGTTCTTC. It is translated as CASSPPGSGGARSYNEQFF.